This paragraph covers one T cell receptor (beta chain) sequence. Antigen specificity is unknown. TCRdb independently ran MiXCR on the reads; one entry per CDR3 protein. The sample has 650,000 to 850,000 distinct CDR3 sequences, 25% to 35% seen once. These data originate in a study of T cell repertoires in cytomegalovirus infection. Study background: CMV epitopes that were recently identified and HLA-C-restricted were used alongside well-studied HLA-B-restricted ones. Public TCR beta signature analysis indicated the presence of both CMV infection and matching HLA type. Study-level results: There were HLA-C-restricted CMV-specific TCR beta clonotypes dominating the ex vivo response. Carriers of CMV plus the relevant HLA were identified by cumulative public TCR beta family frequency.

V lost 4 bases and J 6 bases, leaving 8 bases between the germline ends. The CDR3 sequence is 12 residues long. CDR1 and CDR2 (germline): SEHNR, FQNEAQ (reference sequence). This sample comprised cultured CD8+ T cells from PBMCs, obtained from culture after CMV antigen stimulation. The sequence was collected from a human donor in good health (CMV status not recorded). Some clones in this sample may be carry-over from other donors' samples. The V call is TRBV7-9, the J call TRBJ2-3; no clear D gene. This chain's CDR3 is CASSYVGDTQYF. The CDR3 DNA reads TGTGCCAGCAGCTATGTAGGTGATACGCAGTATTTT.